Following are 4 T cell receptor beta chains from one sample sequenced in a study of T-cell reconstitution after alpha-beta-depleted transplantation in children. Library preparation (for TCRbeta) was performed with unique molecular identifiers. MiXCR, applied by TCRdb to the PCR reads, yields one record per CDR3 protein. The table includes 200,000 to 300,000 distinct CDR3 sequences, about 12% detected once. The sequences come from PBMCs from the stem cell graft donor, collected from the stem cell graft. The receptors were gathered from a human donor who donated a stem cell graft to a child with acute lymphoblastic leukemia.

At least ten counts were recorded for this clonotype. The gene calls are TRBV5-1 and TRBJ1-5, with a weak D call TRBD1 (5 bases). With 0 bases removed from V and 4 bases from J, the gap between germline ends came to 17 bases. This CDR3 contains 17 residues. The V gene's germline CDR1 is SGHRS and CDR2 YFSETQ. Here the CDR3 DNA reads TGCGCCAGCAGCTTGGGAGGAGGGAGGGGCGCAAATCAGCCCCAGCATTTT. It translates to CASSLGGGRGANQPQHF.

This clonotype appeared many times. The chain links TRBV19 to TRBJ2-7, with 9 bases identical to TRBD2. Trimming at V came to 11 bases and at J to 2 bases, leaving 4 bases not matched to a gene. The CDR3 sequence is 12 residues long. Germline loops: CDR1 LNHDA, CDR2 SQIVND (reference sequence). The CDR3 protein is CAVSSGTYEQYF. The CDR3 DNA sequence: TGTGCCGTATCTAGCGGGACCTACGAGCAGTACTTC.

This clonotype was recorded many times. This chain connects TRBV12-3 or TRBV12-4 to TRBJ1-2; a weak D match, TRBD1 (6 bases). The CDR3 is 13 residues long. V was pared by 1 base and J by 7 bases, with 10 bases between. CDR3 bases: TGTGCCAGCAGTTTAGGCACAGGGTTTGGCTACACCTTC. This codes for CASSLGTGFGYTF.

This chain connects TRBV7-6 to TRBJ2-3; D gene uncertain. Looked up from germline, CDR1 is SGHVS and CDR2 is FNYEAQ. The CDR3 runs to 14 residues. Trimming removed 8 bases at V and 1 base at J, with 13 bases between. The CDR3 sequence is CASATEWGTDTQYF. The CDR3, as DNA: TGTGCCAGCGCTACCGAGTGGGGCACAGATACGCAGTATTTT.